This T cell receptor beta chain was found in a study of tumor-infiltrating lymphocytes in primary liver carcinoma. Germline V gene lookup returns CDR1 SGHAT and CDR2 FQNNGV. The length of the CDR3 is 15 amino acids, counting both ends. In addition to blood RNA drawn from unsorted whole blood, germline DNA was extracted. The template, 500 ng total RNA, yielded TCR beta cDNA made with a constant-region primer. Modified slightly, ARM-PCR produced TCR beta libraries over three nested multiplex PCR rounds. The first two PCR rounds used TRBV1-TRBV30 forward primers with a C-beta reverse primer, 10 cycles each. TCRdb recomputed calls from the multiplex PCR reads with MiXCR, one row per CDR3 protein. The sample includes about 330,000 distinct CDR3 sequences, about 61% of them seen just once. This clonotype is a singleton in its sample. Because the CDR3's place on the DNA is in doubt, the DNA is left out and the CDR3 is given as listed by TCRdb.

The chain has TRBV11-2 and TRBJ2-2; the D segment call TRBD1 is taken from the table without a DNA check. Sequencing was carried out using peripheral blood. The sequence was collected from a man between 40 and 49 years old with primary liver carcinoma and hepatitis B virus infection. CDR3 residues: CASSSRGLTPGSCFF.